Each of the 31 T cell receptor beta chains below was sequenced from the same sample in a study of sequential checkpoint blockade in melanoma. Generated by immunoSEQ multiplex PCR, the TCRdb table keeps only in-frame clones and is missing some. The sample carries tens of thousands of clones, about 30% recorded once. Sample treatment: randomized to nivolumab then ipilimumab (arm A) or the reverse (arm B). The sequencing here drew on tumor tissue (inferred from file names), taken from a patient given nivolumab and ipilimumab in sequence. The receptors were sampled from a human donor with melanoma.

Only a few counts were recorded for this clone. The chain couples TRBV6-8 to TRBJ2-1; 7 bases agree with TRBD1. This CDR3 is built from 15 residues. Germline trimming cut 5 bases from V and 5 bases from J; bases unmatched to any gene: 9. Per the germline V gene, CDR1 is MNHGY and CDR2 is SAAAGT. In DNA, the CDR3 is TGTGCCAGCAGTACAACAGGGGATACAAACAATGAGCAGTTCTTC. Its protein is CASSTTGDTNNEQFF.

The chain combines TRBV30 with TRBJ2-4; perhaps TRBD2 as D (6 bases). The V and J ends lost 5 bases and 8 bases respectively, with 10 bases between them. The germline CDR1 and CDR2 sequences are GTSNPN and SVGIG (reference sequence). The length of the CDR3 is 11 residues. The CDR3 DNA reads TGTGCCTGGGGAGGCGGGGACATTCAGTACTTC. Translating gives CAWGGGDIQYF.

The V call is TRBV5-1, the J call TRBJ1-2; 11 bases fit TRBD1. With V trimmed by 4 bases and J by 4 bases, 6 bases remained unmatched. Germline V gene sequence: CDR1 SGHRS, CDR2 YFSETQ. This CDR3 comprises 15 residues. The CDR3, as DNA: TGCGCCAGCAGCCCCCGGACAGGGGGCCTCTATGGCTACACCTTC. This encodes CASSPRTGGLYGYTF. Variable domain in full (rest from reference TRBV5-1 and TRBJ1-2): KAGVTQTPRYLIKTRGQQVTLSCSPISGHRSVSWYQQTPGQGLQFLFEYFSETQRNKGNFPGRFSGRQFSNSRSEMNVSTLELGDSALYLCASSPRTGGLYGYTFGSGTRLTVV.

The chain is built from TRBV19 and TRBJ1-2; D ambiguous. The V end lost 4 bases, the J end lost 0 bases, and 15 bases lay between the germline ends. CDR3 length: 16 amino acids. Germline assignment: CDR1 LNHDA and CDR2 SQIVND (reference sequence). The DNA of the CDR3 is TGTGCCAGTAGTACGCCAGGACTGAATCCTAACTATGGCTACACCTTC. Translated, it gives CASSTPGLNPNYGYTF.

The chain links TRBV6-7 to TRBJ1-2; a weak D match, TRBD1 (6 bases). TRBV6-7 counts as an open reading frame of uncertain function. The V and J ends lost 5 bases and 6 bases respectively, with 13 bases between them. CDR3 size: 13 residues. CDR3 nucleotides: TGTGCCAGCAGTCAGTTAGCAGGGGATGGCTACACCTTC. Protein sequence: CASSQLAGDGYTF.

This clone has only a few counts. The chain joins TRBV6-8 to TRBJ2-5; 9 nucleotides agree with TRBD2. Germline values: CDR1 MNHGY, CDR2 SAAAGT. This CDR3 comprises 15 residues. The J segment lost 6 bases and the V segment lost 5 bases, leaving 10 bases of the junction unmatched. The CDR3 DNA follows: TGTGCCAGCAGTGCCAGAGGAGCGGGAGGAAAGACCCAGTACTTC. The encoded protein is CASSARGAGGKTQYF.

There are a few counts of this clone. This sequence joins TRBV6-7 and TRBJ2-7, with a weak D call TRBD1 (5 bases). TRBV6-7 is identified as an open reading frame with a role that is uncertain. The CDR3 totals 11 residues. Trimming removed 6 bases at V and 3 bases at J, with 6 bases between. CDR3 region: CASRDIYEQYF. The CDR3 DNA is TGTGCCAGCAGGGACATCTACGAGCAGTACTTC.

This clone was seen only a few times. The rearrangement uses TRBV12-5 and TRBJ1-1; a possible D gene is TRBD1 (5 bases). CDR3 size: 14 residues. Germline CDR1 and CDR2: LGHNT and FRNRAP. For the CDR3, the DNA is TGTGCCAGCCACTCCGGAAGGGGAACCCCTGAAGCTTTCTTT. This encodes CASHSGRGTPEAFF.

The chain carries TRBV30 and TRBJ2-2; 8 bases align to TRBD1. This CDR3 spans 15 amino acids. With V trimmed by 5 bases and J by 3 bases, 8 bases remained unmatched. CDR1 is GTSNPN and CDR2 is SVGIG in the germline V gene (reference sequence). For the CDR3, the DNA is TGTGCCTGGGAGCTATCGGACAGGGACACCGGGGAGCTGTTTTTT. This gives the protein CAWELSDRDTGELFF.

This rearrangement joins TRBV14 to TRBJ2-7; a possible D gene is TRBD2 (6 bases). V was clipped by 0 bases and J by 4 bases, with 13 bases between them. This CDR3 has 15 amino acids. From germline, CDR1 is SGHDN and CDR2 FVKESK. CDR3 sequence reads: CASSQDLGGLYEQYF. CDR3 coding DNA: TGTGCCAGCAGCCAAGATCTTGGGGGACTGTACGAGCAGTACTTC.

This clone was seen a few times. The chain has TRBV2 and TRBJ2-1, with unresolved D. This CDR3 region has 13 residues. The ends were cut back, 3 bases at V and 5 bases at J, with 8 bases in the middle. Per the germline V gene, CDR1 is SNHLY and CDR2 is FYNNEI. The CDR3 sequence is CASSDGLDNEQFF. The CDR3 region has the DNA TGTGCCAGCAGTGACGGGCTTGACAATGAGCAGTTCTTC.

The rearrangement uses TRBV6-8 and TRBJ2-5; either TRBD1 or TRBD2 may supply D (6 bases each). Germline V CDR1 and CDR2: MNHGY, SAAAGT. The V gene lost 6 bases and the J gene lost 2 bases, with 13 bases spanning the gap. The CDR3 is 14 amino acids. In DNA form, the CDR3 reads TGTGCCAGCAGAGGGAGGACAGCGCAAGAGACCCAGTACTTC. It specifies CASRGRTAQETQYF.

V is TRBV12-5 and J is TRBJ2-7; D may be TRBD1 (5 bases). The CDR3 is 14 amino acids. CDR1 is LGHNT, CDR2 FRNRAP, per germline. CDR3 bases: TGTGCCAGCTCCCCGGCACAGGCCTCGAACGAGCAGTACTTC. This sequence encodes CASSPAQASNEQYF.

The chain recombines TRBV10-2 with TRBJ2-3; 12 nucleotides align to TRBD2. With V trimmed by 3 bases and J by 5 bases, 6 bases remained unmatched. The CDR3 totals 16 residues. The V gene's germline CDR1 is WSHSY and CDR2 SAAADI. CDR3 loop: CASSDRLAGDIDTQYF. The CDR3 nucleotides are TGCGCCAGCAGTGATAGACTAGCGGGAGATATAGATACGCAGTATTTT.

This clone was seen a few times. This chain connects TRBV30 to TRBJ2-7, with TRBD1 matching over 9 bases. Germline V gives CDR1 GTSNPN, CDR2 SVGIG (reference sequence). CDR3 length equals 16 residues. Trimming removed 1 base from V and 0 bases from J; junction bases left unmatched: 7. CDR3 protein: CAWSAITGGGSYEQYF. CDR3 in DNA: TGTGCCTGGAGTGCAATCACAGGGGGCGGCTCCTACGAGCAGTACTTC.

This rearrangement joins TRBV7-6 to TRBJ2-3; the D gene is possibly TRBD2 (5 bases). Per germline, CDR1 SGHVS and CDR2 FNYEAQ. Deletions cut 5 bases from V and 0 bases from J, with 15 bases between. This CDR3 is 16 amino acids long. CDR3 in DNA: TGTGCCAGCAGCCCCGGGGTCCTAGAAAGCACAGATACGCAGTATTTT. Translated, it gives CASSPGVLESTDTQYF. The complete variable domain, with remaining parts taken from reference TRBV7-6 and TRBJ2-3, reads GAGVSQSPRYKVTKRGQDVALRCDPISGHVSLYWYRQALGQGPEFLTYFNYEAQQDKSGLPNDRFSAERPEGSISTLTIQRTEQRDSAMYRCASSPGVLESTDTQYFGPGTRLTVL.

This chain uses TRBV19 with TRBJ2-3; D is tentatively TRBD1 or TRBD2 (5 bases each). This CDR3 is 15 amino acids long. The V end lost 0 bases, the J end lost 5 bases, and 12 bases lay between the germline ends. Germline V gene data show CDR1 as LNHDA and CDR2 as SQIVND (reference sequence). The CDR3 reads CASSIEGPIEDTQYF. CDR3 bases: TGTGCCAGTAGTATAGAGGGACCAATCGAAGATACGCAGTATTTT.

The count of this clone is one. J is TRBJ2-3 and V is TRBV12-5, with D uncertain. The CDR3 loop spans 12 amino acids. Germline V gene data show CDR1 as LGHNT and CDR2 as FRNRAP. V was clipped by 5 bases and J by 2 bases, with 5 bases between them. CDR3 sequence: CASGTSTDTQYF. Written as DNA, the CDR3 is TGTGCTAGTGGTACCTCCACAGATACGCAGTATTTT.

The chain is built from TRBV6-8 and TRBJ2-7, with TRBD1 matching over 10 bases. From germline, CDR1 is MNHGY and CDR2 SAAAGT. V lost 2 bases and J lost 4; bases outside the gene matches: 8. The CDR3 covers 16 residues. The CDR3 protein is CASSYQTPGQGYEQYF. CDR3 coding DNA: TGTGCCAGCAGTTACCAGACCCCGGGACAGGGGTACGAGCAGTACTTC.

V gene TRBV30 combines with J gene TRBJ1-5; 7 positions agree with TRBD1. Trimming took 1 base from V and 7 from J; bases not matched to a gene: 4. Germline-derived CDR1 and CDR2 are GTSNPN and SVGIG (reference sequence). The CDR3 has 13 residues. The CDR3 loop is CAWSGGGDQPQHF. Written as DNA, the CDR3 is TGTGCCTGGAGTGGAGGGGGCGACCAGCCCCAGCATTTT. The full variable domain, with the rest looked up from reference TRBV30 and TRBJ1-5, is SQTIHQWPATLVQPVGSPLSLECTVEGTSNPNLYWYRQAAGRGLQLLFYSVGIGQISSEVPQNLSASRPQDRQFILSSKKLLLSDSGFYLCAWSGGGDQPQHFGDGTRLSIL.

The chain couples TRBV15 to TRBJ1-4; 8 bases are shared with TRBD1. The CDR3 spans 15 residues. J lost 2 bases, V lost 3 bases, and 2 bases had no gene match. Germline CDR1 and CDR2: LNHNV and YYDKDF (reference sequence). CDR3 residues: CATSSHRGTNEKLFF. Written as DNA, the CDR3 is TGTGCCACCAGCAGCCACAGGGGGACTAATGAAAAACTGTTTTTT. Supplemented by reference TRBV15 and TRBJ1-4, the full variable domain reads DAMVIQNPRYQVTQFGKPVTLSCSQTLNHNVMYWYQQKSSQAPKLLFHYYDKDFNNEADTPDNFQSRRPNTSFCFLDIRSPGLGDTAMYLCATSSHRGTNEKLFFGSGTQLSVL.

This clone was recorded a few times. The chain recombines TRBV9 with TRBJ1-5; 7 bases align to TRBD1. This CDR3 has 16 residues. The germline V gene encodes CDR1 SGDLS and CDR2 YYNGEE. V shed 2 bases, J shed 9 bases, and the junction held 14 bases outside the gene matches. The CDR3 DNA reads as TGTGCCAGCAGCGTCGGGACAGAGACCCTCTTTGGGCCCCAGCATTTT. Protein: CASSVGTETLFGPQHF.

CDR3 amino acids: CASSTISNRVSFAEAFF. DNA of the CDR3: TGTGCCAGTAGTACAATTAGTAACAGGGTTTCCTTCGCTGAAGCTTTCTTT. The chain combines TRBV19 with TRBJ1-1, with a possible D match to TRBD1 (6 bases). The germline V gene has CDR1 LNHDA and CDR2 SQIVND (reference sequence). The CDR3 has 17 amino acids. The ends were cut back, 4 bases at V and 6 bases at J, with 24 bases in the middle. Variable domain in full (rest from reference TRBV19 and TRBJ1-1): DGGITQSPKYLFRKEGQNVTLSCEQNLNHDAMYWYRQDPGQGLRLIYYSQIVNDFQKGDIAEGYSVSREKKESFPLTVTSAQKNPTAFYLCASSTISNRVSFAEAFFGQGTRLTVV.

This clone was seen many times. V and J are TRBV11-3 and TRBJ2-2; TRBD1 matches 8 bases. This CDR3 spans 15 amino acids. The J segment lost 4 bases and the V segment lost 6 bases, leaving 7 bases of the junction unmatched. CDR1 is SGHNT and CDR2 is YENEEA in the germline V gene. CDR3 sequence reads: CASSPQGATTGELFF. CDR3 coding DNA: TGTGCCAGCAGTCCTCAGGGGGCCACCACCGGGGAGCTGTTTTTT. Variable domain in full (rest from reference TRBV11-3 and TRBJ2-2): EAGVVQSPRYKIIEKKQPVAFWCNPISGHNTLYWYLQNLGQGPELLIRYENEEAVDDSQLPKDRFSAERLKGVDSTLKIQPAELGDSAVYLCASSPQGATTGELFFGEGSRLTVL.

This rearrangement joins TRBV6-8 to TRBJ1-1, with D hard to call. The CDR3 length is 15 residues. Trimming cost V 10 bases and J 0 bases, with 18 bases left between them. Germline CDR1 MNHGY, CDR2 SAAAGT. CDR3 loop: CAISASAGMNTEAFF. CDR3 DNA: TGTGCCATCAGCGCGTCGGCAGGCATGAACACTGAAGCTTTCTTT.

This clone has more than one count but fewer than ten. This sequence joins TRBV6-8 and TRBJ2-7, with 9 positions matching TRBD1. Germline values: CDR1 MNHGY, CDR2 SAAAGT. J gave up 4 bases and V 6 bases, and 7 bases lay outside the gene matches. The CDR3 runs 14 residues. CDR3 DNA sequence: TGTGCCAGCAGAGCCTCCGGGACAGGGTACGAGCAGTACTTC. This translates into CASRASGTGYEQYF.

A few counts support this clone. The chain is built from TRBV7-2 and TRBJ2-7; D uncertain. The CDR3 contains 13 residues. Looked up from germline, CDR1 is SGHTA and CDR2 is FQGNSA. V was pared by 5 bases and J by 0 bases, with 8 bases between. The CDR3 DNA follows: TGTGCCAGCAGCCCCCTGAGCTCCTACGAGCAGTACTTC. Its translation: CASSPLSSYEQYF.

This chain connects TRBV19 to TRBJ2-3; 9 bases agree with TRBD2. Trimming at V came to 7 bases and at J to 3 bases, leaving 8 bases not matched to a gene. The germline V gene has CDR1 LNHDA and CDR2 SQIVND (reference sequence). The CDR3 length is 15 residues. The CDR3 nucleotides are TGTGCCAGTACTTTGACCAGCGGGAGGACAGATACGCAGTATTTT. It is translated as CASTLTSGRTDTQYF.

V and J are TRBV16 and TRBJ1-6; D gene ambiguous. V gave up 3 bases and J gave up 7 bases, with 7 bases separating them. The CDR3 is 13 amino acids. Germline CDR1 reads KGHSY; CDR2 reads FQNENV. CDR3 region: CASSHSRNSPLHF. In nucleotides, the CDR3 is TGTGCCAGCAGCCATAGTAGGAATTCACCCCTCCACTTT.

There are a few counts of this clone. V usage is TRBV11-3 and J usage is TRBJ2-3; the match to TRBD1 covers 12 bases. The V gene end was trimmed by 5 bases and the J gene end by 3 bases; junction bases not matched to a gene: 6. The CDR3 length is 16 residues. Germline assignment: CDR1 SGHNT and CDR2 YENEEA. CDR3 sequence: CASSTGTGGGTDTQYF. Written as DNA, the CDR3 is TGTGCCAGCAGCACAGGGACAGGGGGCGGAACAGATACGCAGTATTTT.

The rearrangement uses TRBV6-8 and TRBJ2-1, with a possible D match to TRBD2 (5 bases). CDR3 length: 18 amino acids. V was pared by 2 bases and J by 1 base, with 18 bases between. Germline CDR1 MNHGY, CDR2 SAAAGT. The CDR3 loop is CASSYDIGTGVSYNEQFF. The CDR3 DNA is TGTGCCAGCAGTTACGACATCGGAACCGGGGTTTCCTACAATGAGCAGTTCTTC.